This T cell receptor beta chain derives from a study of memory CD4+ T cells and cytomegalovirus serostatus. Regarding the study as a whole: Of approximately 160 reported CMV TCRbeta sequences, 67 were found in memory CD4+ repertoires. Suggested: most of the CMV-linked TCR signature lies in CD4+ memory cells.

This CDR3 contains 14 residues. Single viable CD3+CD4+CD8-CD45RO+ cells were sorted as the memory CD4+ T cells. CMV serostatus came from serum IgG against pp150, pp28, p38, p52. Profiled with immunoSEQ multiplex PCR; TCRdb holds only in-frame clones, not every one. The data hold roughly 48,000 clones, with about four fifths observed a single time. With respect to this clone: The antigen is unknown.

The source is an adult in good health and CMV-seropositive. The chain has TRBV21-1 and TRBJ2-1; TRBD2, as called in the table, went unchecked against the DNA. TRBV21-1 is assigned pseudogene status. The sequenced sample consisted of memory CD4+ T cells from blood. For the CDR3, the DNA is TGTGCCAGCAGCAAACAGTCGGAGCGGAATGAGCAGTTCTTC. Translating it yields CASSKQSERNEQFF.